The 2 T cell receptor beta chains below all came from one sample that was sequenced in a study of PD-L1 blockade in urothelial cancer (dated by TCRdb to about 2017). Read against the paper, the sample's time point label means: pretreatment peripheral blood. The library was prepared using the immunoSEQ multiplex PCR assay. TCRdb took over this immuneACCESS table, retaining in-frame rearrangements with V and J assigned. Such tables are incomplete; in checked studies, under half of the missing clones stem from an unresolved V gene, and the remainder is unexplained. This sample gives about 95,000 clones in total; roughly 84% of them show up just once. 2% to 2.5% of the sample goes to the ten largest clones. The sequencing used PBMCs, collected around atezolizumab (anti-PD-L1) treatment. These receptors were collected from a man aged 55 to 70 with urothelial cancer.

The J gene is TRBJ2-3, the V gene TRBV19; 8 nucleotides agree with TRBD2. CDR3 length: 15 amino acids. Germline V lookup: CDR1 LNHDA, CDR2 SQIVND (reference sequence). Trimming cost V 3 bases and J 4 bases; bases outside gene matches: 6. The CDR3 region is CASSMSGGLSDTQYF. The CDR3 nucleotides are TGTGCCAGTAGTATGTCGGGGGGGCTCTCAGATACGCAGTATTTT.

V usage is TRBV27 and J usage is TRBJ2-5; a weak D match, TRBD1 (7 bases). The CDR3 totals 13 residues. Trimming pared 3 bases from V and 3 bases from J, leaving 8 bases between. The germline V gene encodes CDR1 MNHEY and CDR2 SMNVEV (reference sequence). The DNA of the CDR3 is TGTGCCAGCAGTTTCAGGGGGGAAGAGACCCAGTACTTC. Translating it yields CASSFRGEETQYF.